The rows below give T cell receptor beta chains drawn from one sample of a study of blood T cell repertoires in COVID-19. Repertoires were generated with immunoSEQ multiplex PCR, while TCRdb's copy carries only in-frame clones and drops some. The sample contains roughly 250,000 clones, 65% to 85% of which appear only once. Input material: peripheral blood. The receptors stem from a woman in her forties with active or convalescent COVID-19. The CDR3 runs from the conserved cysteine through the conserved F or W. A D gene is named only where the DNA matches it firmly. Clone size, where shown, is once, few, many, or a class for clones that have expanded.

D	size	V	J	CDR3	DNA
TRBD1	NA	TRBV5-6	TRBJ1-2	CASSMPGGVYGYTF	TGTGCCAGCAGCATGCCAGGGGGCGTCTATGGCTACACCTTC
NA	NA	TRBV10-2	TRBJ1-3	CASSERGNTIYF	TGCGCCAGCAGTGAGCGTGGAAACACCATATATTTT
NA	NA	TRBV19	TRBJ2-3	CASSISGFRDTQYF	TGTGCCAGTAGTATTTCGGGTTTTAGGGATACGCAGTATTTT
TRBD1	few	TRBV29-1	TRBJ1-5	CSARTGDNQPQHF	TGCAGCGCCCGAACAGGGGACAATCAGCCCCAGCATTTT
NA	NA	TRBV11-2	TRBJ2-1	CASSFSSGGPEQFF	TGTGCCAGCAGCTTTTCGTCGGGGGGCCCCGAGCAGTTCTTC
NA	NA	TRBV18	TRBJ1-4	CASSPRGEKLFF	TGTGCCAGCTCACCTCGCGGTGAAAAACTGTTTTTT
TRBD2	NA	TRBV7-6	TRBJ2-1	CASSPRTSGGMYNEQFF	TGTGCCAGCAGCCCAAGGACTAGCGGGGGAATGTACAATGAGCAGTTCTTC
NA	NA	TRBV18	TRBJ1-4	CASSPGNRFRQPNEKLFF	TGTGCCAGCTCACCAGGGAATCGCTTTAGACAGCCTAATGAAAAACTGTTTTTT
TRBD2	NA	TRBV5-4	TRBJ2-2	CASSPLSGGNTGELFF	TGTGCCAGCAGCCCTCTGAGCGGGGGGAACACCGGGGAGCTGTTTTTT
TRBD1	NA	TRBV30	TRBJ2-2	CAWRYFRQGEGAGELFF	TGTGCCTGGCGCTACTTTAGACAGGGGGAAGGGGCCGGGGAGCTGTTTTTT
TRBD1	NA	TRBV4-1	TRBJ1-1	CASSQEKAGGRTEAFF	TGCGCCAGCAGCCAAGAAAAGGCAGGGGGACGAACTGAAGCTTTCTTT
TRBD1	few	TRBV5-1	TRBJ2-7	CASSSTGGTIEQYF	TGCGCCAGCAGCTCGACAGGGGGGACGATCGAGCAGTACTTC
NA	NA	TRBV5-1	TRBJ1-4	CASSPGQSNEKLFF	TGCGCCAGCAGCCCCGGACAGTCTAATGAAAAACTGTTTTTT
TRBD1	once	TRBV6-2/TRBV6-3	TRBJ1-2	CASSPRGRTHGYTF	TGTGCCAGCAGTCCAAGGGGGCGTACCCATGGCTACACCTTC
NA	NA	TRBV12-3/TRBV12-4	TRBJ1-2	CASSLAAGFGYTF	TGTGCCAGCAGTTTGGCGGCAGGGTTCGGCTACACCTTC
NA	NA	TRBV19	TRBJ1-4	CASHDQGTTNEKLFF	TGTGCCAGTCACGATCAGGGTACAACTAATGAAAAACTGTTTTTT
NA	NA	TRBV14	TRBJ1-2	CASSPDSLLYGYTF	TGTGCCAGCAGCCCAGACAGTTTGTTGTATGGCTACACCTTC
NA	few	TRBV2	TRBJ1-6	CASSVRGGRNSPLHF	TGTGCCAGCAGTGTTCGCGGAGGGCGGAATTCACCCCTCCACTTT
TRBD1	NA	TRBV6-6	TRBJ1-6	CASSYSGQGRNSPLHF	TGTGCCAGCAGTTACTCGGGACAGGGACGAAATTCACCCCTCCACTTT
TRBD1	NA	TRBV5-6	TRBJ1-6	CASSAAWTGENGKSPLHF	TGTGCCAGCAGCGCAGCGTGGACAGGGGAAAACGGCAAATCACCCCTCCACTTT
TRBD2	few	TRBV4-2	TRBJ2-1	CASSPPTSAYYNEQFF	TGTGCCAGCAGCCCTCCGACTAGCGCTTACTACAATGAGCAGTTCTTC
TRBD1	NA	TRBV15	TRBJ1-2	CATSRGLRQGDYGYTF	TGTGCCACCAGCAGGGGGTTGCGGCAGGGGGACTATGGCTACACCTTC
NA	NA	TRBV15	TRBJ1-5	CATSRDQSYSNQPQHF	TGTGCCACCAGCAGAGATCAGTCTTATAGCAATCAGCCCCAGCATTTT
NA	NA	TRBV21-1	TRBJ1-1	CASSKDGGTEAFF	TGTGCCAGCAGCAAAGATGGGGGGACTGAAGCTTTCTTT
TRBD2	once	TRBV14	TRBJ2-4	CASSQLSGGTQAKNIQYF	TGTGCCAGCAGCCAGCTTAGCGGGGGGACACAAGCCAAAAACATTCAGTACTTC
NA	NA	TRBV18	TRBJ1-1	CASSSLGGRDTEAFF	TGTGCCAGCTCATCCCTCGGGGGGCGAGACACTGAAGCTTTCTTT
TRBD1	NA	TRBV6-2/TRBV6-3	TRBJ2-3	CASSPGQGRDTQYF	TGTGCCAGCAGTCCGGGACAGGGCCGAGATACGCAGTATTTT
TRBD2	NA	TRBV29-1	TRBJ2-3	CSVEVGLAGDTQYF	TGCAGCGTTGAAGTCGGACTAGCGGGGGATACGCAGTATTTT
TRBD2	NA	TRBV5-6	TRBJ2-3	CASSRTSGGVSDTQYF	TGTGCCAGCAGCCGGACTAGCGGGGGGGTGTCAGATACGCAGTATTTT
NA	NA	TRBV7-3	TRBJ1-2	CATENQGSGYGYTF	TGTGCCACCGAAAACCAGGGGAGCGGCTATGGCTACACCTTC
NA	NA	TRBV27	TRBJ1-5	CASGGDHSNQPQHF	TGTGCCAGTGGCGGGGATCATAGCAATCAGCCCCAGCATTTT
NA	NA	TRBV5-1	TRBJ1-2	CASSLAGRAGDYGYTF	TGCGCCAGCAGCTTGGCCGGCCGGGCGGGGGATTATGGCTACACCTTC
TRBD1	NA	TRBV12-3/TRBV12-4	TRBJ1-1	CATTGGEAFF	TGTGCCACTACAGGGGGCGAAGCTTTCTTT
TRBD2	NA	TRBV4-2	TRBJ2-7	CASSQEYAGGVYEQYF	TGTGCCAGCAGCCAAGAATATGCGGGGGGGGTCTACGAGCAGTACTTC
NA	NA	TRBV5-8	TRBJ1-3	CASSLGQGGDTIYF	TGTGCCAGCAGCTTGGGGCAGGGTGGTGACACCATATATTTT
NA	NA	TRBV28	TRBJ1-5	CASRSFQGINQPQHF	TGTGCCAGCAGGTCCTTCCAGGGGATCAATCAGCCCCAGCATTTT
NA	few	TRBV19	TRBJ2-4	CASSIVVAKNIQYF	TGTGCCAGTAGTATAGTAGTAGCCAAAAACATTCAGTACTTC
NA	NA	TRBV30	TRBJ1-1	CAWSVARTLNTEAFF	TGTGCCTGGAGTGTAGCCCGCACTTTGAACACTGAAGCTTTCTTT
TRBD2	NA	TRBV5-1	TRBJ2-7	CASSLGGGQTYEQYF	TGCGCCAGCAGCTTGGGGGGAGGGCAAACCTACGAGCAGTACTTC
TRBD1	NA	TRBV7-6	TRBJ2-3	CASSRTGGEGDTQYF	TGTGCCAGCAGCCGAACAGGGGGCGAGGGCGATACGCAGTATTTT
TRBD1	NA	TRBV6-5	TRBJ2-7	CASSLGTGSEQYF	TGTGCCAGCAGCCTGGGGACAGGATCGGAGCAGTACTTC
NA	NA	TRBV2	TRBJ1-5	CASSDTRERQPQHF	TGTGCCAGCAGTGATACAAGGGAGAGGCAGCCCCAGCATTTT
TRBD2	NA	TRBV3-1/TRBV3-2	TRBJ2-2	CASSQPEERGGRTGELFF	TGTGCCAGCAGCCAACCCGAGGAGCGGGGGGGCCGCACCGGGGAGCTGTTTTTT
NA	NA	TRBV6-6	TRBJ1-6	CASSPPFGGGNSPLHF	TGTGCCAGCAGCCCTCCCTTTGGGGGGGGGAATTCACCCCTCCACTTT